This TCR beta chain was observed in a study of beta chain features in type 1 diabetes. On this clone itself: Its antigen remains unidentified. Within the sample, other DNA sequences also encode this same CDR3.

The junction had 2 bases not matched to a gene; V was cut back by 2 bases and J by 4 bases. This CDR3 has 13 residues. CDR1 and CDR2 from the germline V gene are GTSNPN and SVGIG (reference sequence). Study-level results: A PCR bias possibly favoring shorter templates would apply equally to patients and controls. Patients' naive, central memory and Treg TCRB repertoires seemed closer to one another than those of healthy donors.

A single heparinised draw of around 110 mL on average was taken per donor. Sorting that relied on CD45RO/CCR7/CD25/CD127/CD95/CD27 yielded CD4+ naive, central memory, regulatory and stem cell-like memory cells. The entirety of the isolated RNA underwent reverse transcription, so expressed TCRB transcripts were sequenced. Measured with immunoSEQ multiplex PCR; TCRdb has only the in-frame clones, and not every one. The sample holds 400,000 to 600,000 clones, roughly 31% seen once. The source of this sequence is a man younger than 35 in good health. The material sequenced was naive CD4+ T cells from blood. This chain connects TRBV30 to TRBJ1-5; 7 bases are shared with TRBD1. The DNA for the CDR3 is TGTGCCTGGAGTTACAGGGGTAATCAGCCCCAGCATTTT. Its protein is CAWSYRGNQPQHF.